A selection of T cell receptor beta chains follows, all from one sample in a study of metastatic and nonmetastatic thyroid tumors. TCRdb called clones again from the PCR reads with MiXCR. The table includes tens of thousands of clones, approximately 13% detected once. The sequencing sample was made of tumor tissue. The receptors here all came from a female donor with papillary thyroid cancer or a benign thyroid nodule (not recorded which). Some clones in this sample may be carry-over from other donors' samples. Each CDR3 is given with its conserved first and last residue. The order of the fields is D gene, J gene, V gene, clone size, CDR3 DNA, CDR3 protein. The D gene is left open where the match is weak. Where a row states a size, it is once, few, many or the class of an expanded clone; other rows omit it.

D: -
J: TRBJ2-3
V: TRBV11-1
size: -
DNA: TGTGCCAGCAGCTTAAAAGGGAGCCCGGCTAGCACAGATACGCAGTATTTT
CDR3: CASSLKGSPASTDTQYF

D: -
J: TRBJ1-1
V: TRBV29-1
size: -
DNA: TGCAGCGCTTCCTCCCGTGGGGGAATGAACACTGAAGCTTTCTTT
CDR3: CSASSRGGMNTEAFF

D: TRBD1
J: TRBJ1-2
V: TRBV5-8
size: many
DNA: TGTGCCAGCAGCTTGCCGGACAGGGTCCAGATTTGGGGCTACACCTTC
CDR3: CASSLPDRVQIWGYTF

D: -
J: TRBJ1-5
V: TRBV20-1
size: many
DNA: TGCAGTGCTAGGGTGGAACATTTCCAGCCCCAGCATTTT
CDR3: CSARVEHFQPQHF

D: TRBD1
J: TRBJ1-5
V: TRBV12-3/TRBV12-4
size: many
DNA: TGTGCCAGCAGTTCCGGGACAGGGGGATCTCAGCCCCAGCATTTT
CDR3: CASSSGTGGSQPQHF

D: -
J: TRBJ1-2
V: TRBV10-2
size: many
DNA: TGCGCCAGCAGTCGGGCAGATAACTATGGCTACACCTTC
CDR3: CASSRADNYGYTF

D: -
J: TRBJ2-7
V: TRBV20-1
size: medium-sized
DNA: TGCAGTGCTAGAGAAGCCCGCCGAAACTCCTACGAGCAGTACTTC
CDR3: CSAREARRNSYEQYF

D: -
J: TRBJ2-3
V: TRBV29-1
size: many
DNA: TGCAGCGTTGAGAATACGGGAGTCACAGATACGCAGTATTTT
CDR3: CSVENTGVTDTQYF

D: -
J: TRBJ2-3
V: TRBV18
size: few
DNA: TGTGCCAGCTCACCACCGTCCGGGGGATTGGATACGCAGTATTTT
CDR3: CASSPPSGGLDTQYF

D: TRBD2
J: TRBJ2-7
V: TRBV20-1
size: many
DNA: TGCAGTGCTAGAGAACTAGCGGGTTACTACGAGCAGTACTTC
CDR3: CSARELAGYYEQYF

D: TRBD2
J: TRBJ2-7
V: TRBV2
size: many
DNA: TGTGCCAGCAGTGAGCTAGCGGGAGAACGCGAGCAGTACTTC
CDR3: CASSELAGEREQYF

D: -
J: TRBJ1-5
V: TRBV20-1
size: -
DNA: TGCAGTGCTAGAGTCCTGGTTCATGACGATCAGCCCCAGCATTTT
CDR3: CSARVLVHDDQPQHF

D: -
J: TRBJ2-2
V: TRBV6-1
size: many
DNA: TGTGCCAGCAGTTCCCAAAAGGCAGGGTCGACCGGGGAGCTGTTTTTT
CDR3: CASSSQKAGSTGELFF

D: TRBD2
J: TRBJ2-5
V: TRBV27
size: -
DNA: TGTGCCAGCAGTTTTGGCGGGAGCCTCCCTCAAGAGACCAAGTACTTC
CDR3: CASSFGGSLPQETKYF

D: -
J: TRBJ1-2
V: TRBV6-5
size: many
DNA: TGTGCCAGCAGTTACTCGACGGGCTATGGCTACACCTTC
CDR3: CASSYSTGYGYTF

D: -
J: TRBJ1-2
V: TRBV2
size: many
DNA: TGTGCCAGCAGTGATGCGGGGGGCGGGGGCTATGGCTACACCTTC
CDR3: CASSDAGGGGYGYTF

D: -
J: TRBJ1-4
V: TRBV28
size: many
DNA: TGTGCCAGCAGTCCTCCATTTAATGAAAAACTGTTTTTT
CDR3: CASSPPFNEKLFF

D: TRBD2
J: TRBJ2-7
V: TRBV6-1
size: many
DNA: TGTGCCAGCAGCCTTTCGCCTGCTAGCGGGAGACTGTACGAGCAGTACTTC
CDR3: CASSLSPASGRLYEQYF

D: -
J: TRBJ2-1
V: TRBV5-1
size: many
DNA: TGCGCCAGCAGCTTGAGGTCAGGGGGAGGGACGCCCTGGCAATTTGAGCAGTTCTTC
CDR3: CASSLRSGGGTPWQFEQFF

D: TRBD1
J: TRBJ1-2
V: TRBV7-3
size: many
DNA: TGTGCCAGCAGCCTGACAGGGGGCGAGGGCTACACCTTC
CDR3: CASSLTGGEGYTF